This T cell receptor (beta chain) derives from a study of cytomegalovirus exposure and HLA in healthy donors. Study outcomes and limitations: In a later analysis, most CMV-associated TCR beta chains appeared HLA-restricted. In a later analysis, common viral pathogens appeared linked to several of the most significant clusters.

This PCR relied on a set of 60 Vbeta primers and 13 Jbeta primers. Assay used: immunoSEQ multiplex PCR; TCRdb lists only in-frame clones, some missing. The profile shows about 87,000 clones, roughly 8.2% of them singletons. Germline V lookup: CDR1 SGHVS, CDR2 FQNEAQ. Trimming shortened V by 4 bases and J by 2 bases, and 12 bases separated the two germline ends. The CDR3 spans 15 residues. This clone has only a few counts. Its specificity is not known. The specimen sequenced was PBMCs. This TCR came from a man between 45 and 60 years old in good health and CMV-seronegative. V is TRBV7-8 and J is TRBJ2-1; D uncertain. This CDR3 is CASSSRSLTYNEQFF. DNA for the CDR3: TGTGCCAGCAGCTCGAGGAGCCTGACCTACAATGAGCAGTTCTTC. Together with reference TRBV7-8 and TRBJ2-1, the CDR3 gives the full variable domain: GAGVSQSPRYKVAKRGQDVALRCDPISGHVSLFWYQQALGQGPEFLTYFQNEAQLDKSGLPSDRFFAERPEGSVSTLKIQRTQQEDSAVYLCASSSRSLTYNEQFFGPGTRLTVL.